The clone carrying this T cell receptor (beta chain) appeared a single time. J gave up 0 bases and V 3 bases, and 7 bases lay outside the gene matches. This CDR3 spans 17 amino acids. Germline V gene sequence: CDR1 KGHSH, CDR2 LQKENI. This specimen comes from a study of control samples from healthy donors and cancer patients. TCRdb's table, derived via immunoSEQ multiplex PCR, lists solely in-frame clones and lacks some. The data hold 120,000 to 150,000 clones, with approximately 91% observed a single time. This rearrangement joins TRBV18 to TRBJ1-4, with 7 bases fitting TRBD1. This clonotype was sampled from a woman in her 30s in good health. Source material: blood. The CDR3 sequence is CASSPRSQGATNEKLFF. The CDR3 DNA sequence: TGTGCCAGCTCACCCCGAAGCCAGGGGGCAACTAATGAAAAACTGTTTTTT.